The present entry profiles one T cell receptor (beta chain) with its context. Its antigen is as yet unknown. This sample is part of a study of T cell repertoires in cytomegalovirus infection. Study overall: Well-studied HLA-B-restricted CMV epitopes were used in the study alongside recently identified HLA-C-restricted ones. The public TCR beta signatures pointed to both CMV infection and matching HLA type.

TCRdb reprocessed the reads via MiXCR and lists one record per CDR3 protein. This table holds some 920,000 distinct CDR3 sequences, 30% to 40% found once. The CDR3 length is 12 residues. Trimming stripped 6 bases from V and 7 bases from J, with 12 bases between. The clonotype comes from a human donor in good health (CMV status not recorded). Some clones in this sample may be carry-over from other donors' samples. Sequenced here: cultured CD8+ T cells from PBMCs, sampled from culture after CMV antigen stimulation. The chain is built from TRBV12-3 or TRBV12-4 and TRBJ1-1, with D perhaps matching TRBD1 (6 bases). This chain's CDR3 is CASRRGIHEAFF. For the CDR3, the DNA is TGTGCCAGCAGAAGGGGGATTCATGAAGCTTTCTTT.